These 15 T cell receptor beta chains were all obtained from the same sample, sequenced in a study of Ad26.COV2.S vaccination and SARS-CoV-2 variants. The treatment: roughly 20 received Ad26.COV2.S at low or high dose, single or two shots; 5 received placebo; per-sample allocation not given. Samples analyzed were those drawn on day 63 after the first vaccine or placebo injection. The repertoire was sequenced with immunoSEQ multiplex PCR; TCRdb's copy has only in-frame clones and lacks some. The repertoire consists of some 400,000 clones, with around 89% occurring once and the leading ten covering 1.9%. This specimen consisted of peripheral blood, obtained in a trial of Ad26.COV2.S vaccine versus placebo. The receptors originated from a person aged 18-60 years who received the Ad26.COV2.S COVID-19 vaccine or a placebo.

This chain joins TRBV10-2 and TRBJ1-5; TRBD1 matches 8 bases. Germline assignment: CDR1 WSHSY and CDR2 SAAADI. Germline trimming cut 2 bases from V and 11 bases from J; bases unmatched to any gene: 8. The CDR3 contains 14 residues. CDR3 region: CASSEGTGQRAQHF. DNA of the CDR3: TGCGCCAGCAGTGAGGGGACAGGCCAAAGGGCCCAGCATTTT.

The V and J genes are TRBV30 and TRBJ1-1; D is ambiguous. Germline V gene sequence: CDR1 GTSNPN, CDR2 SVGIG (reference sequence). The CDR3 has 12 residues. V dropped 0 bases and J dropped 4 bases, with 6 bases sitting between them. Written as DNA, the CDR3 is TGTGCCTGGAGTGTAGAGGGCACTGAAGCTTTCTTT. Its protein is CAWSVEGTEAFF.

The chain carries TRBV5-1 and TRBJ1-4; TRBD1 might be the D (5 bases). CDR1 and CDR2 from the germline V gene are SGHRS and YFSETQ. The CDR3 length is 16 residues. The V end was cut by 0 bases, the J end by 5 bases, with 14 bases between. The CDR3 DNA is TGCGCCAGCAGCTTGGGGGGGTTAATGTGGAATGAAAAACTGTTTTTT. It encodes CASSLGGLMWNEKLFF.

J is TRBJ1-4 and V is TRBV11-2; unclear D gene. The germline CDR1 and CDR2 sequences are SGHAT and FQNNGV. Trimming left V 5 bases short and J 8 bases short, with 18 bases between. This CDR3 spans 15 amino acids. The CDR3 DNA sequence: TGTGCCAGCAGCGGACTCCGGGCGCTTGGAGAAAAACTGTTTTTT. Translation gives CASSGLRALGEKLFF. Full variable domain (rest looked up from reference TRBV11-2 and TRBJ1-4): EAGVAQSPRYKIIEKRQSVAFWCNPISGHATLYWYQQILGQGPKLLIQFQNNGVVDDSQLPKDRFSAERLKGVDSTLKIQPAKLEDSAVYLCASSGLRALGEKLFFGSGTQLSVL.

The genes are TRBV9 and TRBJ2-5; 10 bases line up with TRBD1. Germline values: CDR1 SGDLS, CDR2 YYNGEE. The J segment lost 5 bases and the V segment lost 4 bases, leaving 2 bases of the junction unmatched. CDR3 size: 13 residues. CDR3 sequence (DNA): TGTGCCAGCAGCAGGGGACAGGGGGAGACCCAGTACTTC. It yields the protein CASSRGQGETQYF.

The gene calls are TRBV25-1 and TRBJ1-1; tentative D call: TRBD1 (5 bases). V dropped 5 bases and J dropped 3 bases, with 10 bases sitting between them. The germline V gene encodes CDR1 MGHDK and CDR2 SYGVNS. The length of the CDR3 is 13 residues. The chain's CDR3 is CASSRLGDTEAFF. Written as DNA, the CDR3 is TGTGCCAGCAGTCGGTTGGGGGACACTGAAGCTTTCTTT.

J is TRBJ1-1 and V is TRBV28; unclear D gene. The CDR3 runs to 16 residues. V lost 4 bases, J lost 0 bases, and 15 bases lay in between. The germline V gene encodes CDR1 MDHEN and CDR2 SYDVKM. The CDR3: CASSSNPRFLNTEAFF. The CDR3 DNA follows: TGTGCCAGCAGTTCCAATCCGCGATTCCTGAACACTGAAGCTTTCTTT.

V gene TRBV19 combines with J gene TRBJ2-6; the D is unclear. The germline V gene encodes CDR1 LNHDA and CDR2 SQIVND (reference sequence). V was trimmed by 7 bases and J by 0 bases, leaving 16 bases between them. CDR3 length: 17 amino acids. The DNA of the CDR3 is TGTGCCAGTAAACGAGCAACGCTCACCTCTGGGGCCAACGTCCTGACTTTC. Its protein product is CASKRATLTSGANVLTF.

This rearrangement joins TRBV3-1 (or the pseudogene TRBV3-2) to TRBJ2-2; D perhaps matches TRBD2 (5 bases). V shed 7 bases and J shed 1 base, with 16 bases lying between them. The germline V gene has CDR1 LGHDT and CDR2 YNNKEL (reference sequence). The CDR3 extends over 16 amino acids. The CDR3: CASNRYFGGNTGELFF. The CDR3, as DNA: TGTGCCAGCAATCGATATTTCGGAGGGAACACCGGGGAGCTGTTTTTT.

The chain couples TRBV5-4 to TRBJ2-1; 10 bases align to TRBD2. The CDR3 covers 16 residues. The J segment lost 2 bases and the V segment lost 5 bases, leaving 7 bases of the junction unmatched. Germline V CDR1 and CDR2: SGHNT, YYREEE (reference sequence). CDR3 coding DNA: TGTGCCAGCAGATCTGGTGGGACTAGCGCCTACAATGAGCAGTTCTTC. It yields the protein CASRSGGTSAYNEQFF.

The rearrangement links TRBV28 to TRBJ2-1, with D uncertain. CDR1 is MDHEN, CDR2 SYDVKM, per germline. V was trimmed by 6 bases and J by 1 base, leaving 13 bases between them. The CDR3 loop spans 15 amino acids. This CDR3 is CASSPQLYSYNEQFF. The CDR3, as DNA: TGTGCCAGCAGCCCACAGCTTTATTCCTACAATGAGCAGTTCTTC.

The CDR3 bases are TGTGCCAGCCACTCCGGGGGGGTGGACACCATATATTTT. Amino acids: CASHSGGVDTIYF. The V gene is TRBV21-1, the J gene TRBJ1-3. TRBV21-1 represents a pseudogene. The CDR3 is 13 amino acids.

The CDR3 sequence: CASRGGLALGYEQFF. Here the CDR3 DNA reads TGTGCCAGCAGGGGTGGACTAGCCCTCGGGTATGAGCAGTTCTTC. This sequence joins TRBV28 and TRBJ2-1, with 8 bases identical to TRBD2. The CDR3 runs 15 residues. Germline V gene sequence: CDR1 MDHEN, CDR2 SYDVKM. Losses at the gene ends were 6 bases for V and 8 bases for J; bases not matched to a gene: 12.

The chain employs TRBV27 and TRBJ1-5; possible D gene TRBD1, 5 bases. V gave up 2 bases and J gave up 2 bases, with 10 bases separating them. This CDR3 contains 15 residues. The germline gives CDR1 MNHEY, CDR2 SMNVEV (reference sequence). The DNA of the CDR3 is TGTGCCAGCAGTTTAGAAGGGGCCCGCAATCAGCCCCAGCATTTT. Protein sequence: CASSLEGARNQPQHF.

The chain is built from TRBV6-5 and TRBJ2-2; TRBD1 might be the D (5 bases). CDR1 is MNHEY and CDR2 is SVGAGI in the germline V gene. The CDR3 extends over 14 amino acids. V dropped 0 bases and J dropped 7 bases, with 9 bases sitting between them. The CDR3 DNA sequence: TGTGCCAGCAGTTACTCAGGGGAAGGCGGGGAGCTGTTTTTT. This gives the protein CASSYSGEGGELFF.